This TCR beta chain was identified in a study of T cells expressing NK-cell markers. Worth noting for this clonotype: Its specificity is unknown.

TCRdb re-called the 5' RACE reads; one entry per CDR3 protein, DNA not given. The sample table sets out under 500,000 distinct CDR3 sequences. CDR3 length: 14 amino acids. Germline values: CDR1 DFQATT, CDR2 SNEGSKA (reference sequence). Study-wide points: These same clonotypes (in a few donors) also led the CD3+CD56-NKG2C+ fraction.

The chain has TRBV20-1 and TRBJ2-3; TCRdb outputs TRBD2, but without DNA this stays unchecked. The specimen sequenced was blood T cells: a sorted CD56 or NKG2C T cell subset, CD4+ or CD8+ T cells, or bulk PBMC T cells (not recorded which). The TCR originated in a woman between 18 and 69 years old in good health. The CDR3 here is CSARRGGPGDTQYF.